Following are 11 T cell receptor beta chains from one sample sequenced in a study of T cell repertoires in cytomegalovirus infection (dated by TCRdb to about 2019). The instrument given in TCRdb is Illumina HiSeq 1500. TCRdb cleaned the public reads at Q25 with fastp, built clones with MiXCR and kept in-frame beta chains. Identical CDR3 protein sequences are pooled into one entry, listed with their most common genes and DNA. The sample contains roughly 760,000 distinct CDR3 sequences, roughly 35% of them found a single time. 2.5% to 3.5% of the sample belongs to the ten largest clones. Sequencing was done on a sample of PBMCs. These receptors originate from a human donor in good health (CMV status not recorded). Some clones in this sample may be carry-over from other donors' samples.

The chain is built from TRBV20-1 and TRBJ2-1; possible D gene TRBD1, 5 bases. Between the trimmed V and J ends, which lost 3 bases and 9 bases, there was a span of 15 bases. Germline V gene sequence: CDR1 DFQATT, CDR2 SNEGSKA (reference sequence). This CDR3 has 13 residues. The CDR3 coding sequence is TGCAGTGCTAGGGACACGCTCTTCCGTGAGCAGTTCTTC. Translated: CSARDTLFREQFF.

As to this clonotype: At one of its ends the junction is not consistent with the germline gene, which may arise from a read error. The CDR3 coding sequence is TGTGCCAGCAGTTTAGGAGGACAGACCCCGTATGGCTACAACTTC. This encodes CASSLGGQTPYGYNF. This chain connects TRBV12-3 or TRBV12-4 to TRBJ1-2; weak D call: TRBD1 (6 bases). CDR3 length: 15 residues.

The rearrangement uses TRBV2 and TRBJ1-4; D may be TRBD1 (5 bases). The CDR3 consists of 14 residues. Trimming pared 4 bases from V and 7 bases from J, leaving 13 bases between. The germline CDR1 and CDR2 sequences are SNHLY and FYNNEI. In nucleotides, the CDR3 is TGTGCCAGCAGTGCCCTGGTGGGACGTGAAAAACTGTTTTTT. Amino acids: CASSALVGREKLFF.

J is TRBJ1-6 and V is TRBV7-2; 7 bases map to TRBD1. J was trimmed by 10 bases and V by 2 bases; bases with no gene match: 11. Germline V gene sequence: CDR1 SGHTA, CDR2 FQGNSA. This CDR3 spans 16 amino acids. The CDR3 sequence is CASSLKGRQGVSPLHF. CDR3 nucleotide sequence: TGTGCCAGCAGCTTAAAGGGCAGACAGGGTGTGTCACCCCTCCACTTT.

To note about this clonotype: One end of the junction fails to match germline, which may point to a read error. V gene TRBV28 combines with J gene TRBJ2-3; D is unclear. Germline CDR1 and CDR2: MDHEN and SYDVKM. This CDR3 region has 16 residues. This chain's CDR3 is CASPPTGRFFTDTLYF. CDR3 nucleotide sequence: TGTGCCAGCCCCCCCACCGGAAGATTTTTCACAGATACGCTGTATTTT.

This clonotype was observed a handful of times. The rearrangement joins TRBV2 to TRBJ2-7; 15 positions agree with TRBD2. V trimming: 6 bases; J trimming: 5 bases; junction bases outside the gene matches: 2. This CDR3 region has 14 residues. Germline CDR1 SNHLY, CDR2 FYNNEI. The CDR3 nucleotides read TGTGCCAGCAGCAGGACTAGCGGGGGGGACGAGCAGTACTTC. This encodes CASSRTSGGDEQYF. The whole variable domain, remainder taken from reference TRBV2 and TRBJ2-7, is EPEVTQTPSHQVTQMGQEVILRCVPISNHLYFYWYRQILGQKVEFLVSFYNNEISEKSEIFDDQFSVERPDGSNFTLKIRSTKLEDSAMYFCASSRTSGGDEQYFGPGTRLTVT.

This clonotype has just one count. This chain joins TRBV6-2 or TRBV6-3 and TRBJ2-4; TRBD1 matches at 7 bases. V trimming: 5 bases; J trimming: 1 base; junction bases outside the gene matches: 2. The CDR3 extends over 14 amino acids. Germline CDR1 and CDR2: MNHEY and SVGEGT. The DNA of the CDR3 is TGTGCCAGCAGTGAGACAGGGGCCAAAAACATTCAGTACTTC. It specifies CASSETGAKNIQYF.

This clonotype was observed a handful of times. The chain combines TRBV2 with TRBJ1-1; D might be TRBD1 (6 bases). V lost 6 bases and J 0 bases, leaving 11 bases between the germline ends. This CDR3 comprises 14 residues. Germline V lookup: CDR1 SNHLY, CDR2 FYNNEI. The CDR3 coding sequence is TGTGCCAGCAGGAAGGGACAAGTGAACACTGAAGCTTTCTTT. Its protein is CASRKGQVNTEAFF.

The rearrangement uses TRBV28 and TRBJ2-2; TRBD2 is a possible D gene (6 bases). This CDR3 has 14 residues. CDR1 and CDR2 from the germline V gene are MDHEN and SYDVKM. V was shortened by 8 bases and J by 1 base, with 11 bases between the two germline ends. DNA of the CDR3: TGTGCCAGCCCGGGACTGAAGAACACCGGGGAGCTGTTTTTT. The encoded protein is CASPGLKNTGELFF.

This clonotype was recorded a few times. CDR3 nucleotide sequence: TGTGCCAGCAGTGAAGGGATTCGGAACACTGAAGCTTTCTTT. This translates into CASSEGIRNTEAFF. V gene TRBV6-1 combines with J gene TRBJ1-1, with no clear D. CDR1 MNHNS and CDR2 SASEGT come from the germline V gene. The V end lost 1 base, the J end lost 1 base, and 7 bases lay between the germline ends. The length of the CDR3 is 14 residues.

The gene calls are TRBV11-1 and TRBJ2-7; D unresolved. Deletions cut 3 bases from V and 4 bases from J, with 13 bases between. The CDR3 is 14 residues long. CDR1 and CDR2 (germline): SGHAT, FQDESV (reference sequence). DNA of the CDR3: TGTGCCAGCAGCTTGTATGGCTCCGAGTACGAGCAGTACTTC. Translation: CASSLYGSEYEQYF.